This is a list of T cell receptor beta chains from one sample in a study of molecular identifiers for immune sequencing clone quantification. Each CDR3 protein is one row after TCRdb ran MiXCR on the PCR reads. The table includes 100,000 or so distinct CDR3 sequences, 20% to 25% detected once. Sequenced material: naive CD8+ T cells from blood, with Jurkat cell RNA spiked in. The origin of the receptors is a human donor in good health. Some libraries in this study had Jurkat cell RNA spiked in. Both conserved end residues are part of each CDR3. The D gene is left open where the match is weak. Some rows have no size entry. The others give once, few or many, or a class for an expanded clone.

TRBV29-1,TRBJ2-7,many,.,CSTALQVPGEQYF,TGCAGCACCGCCCTACAGGTCCCGGGCGAGCAGTACTTC
TRBV21-1,TRBJ2-4,few,.,CARYQEREAKNIQYF,TGTGCCCGCTACCAGGAACGGGAAGCCAAAAACATTCAGTACTTC
TRBV19,TRBJ2-4,.,.,CASSTLDIQYF,TGTGCCAGTAGTACCCTAGACATTCAGTACTTC
TRBV4-3,TRBJ2-7,many,.,CASSQGLSGYEQYF,TGCGCCAGCAGCCAAGGGCTGTCCGGGTACGAGCAGTACTTC
TRBV30,TRBJ2-7,.,.,CAWSYLGGPTYGQYF,TGTGCCTGGAGTTACCTCGGTGGTCCTACCTACGGGCAGTACTTC
TRBV3-1,TRBJ2-2,many,TRBD2,CASTPTSGSYIGELFF,TGTGCCAGCACCCCTACTAGCGGGAGTTATATCGGGGAGCTGTTTTTT
TRBV29-1,TRBJ2-2,few,TRBD1,CSVLLQGVPGELFF,TGCAGCGTGCTACTTCAGGGGGTCCCCGGGGAGCTGTTTTTT
TRBV24-1,TRBJ2-7,.,.,CATSDLRAKEQYF,TGTGCCACCAGTGATTTGCGAGCGAAGGAGCAGTACTTC
TRBV6-2/TRBV6-3,TRBJ2-7,.,.,CASSYPSRSYEQYF,TGTGCCAGCAGTTATCCATCCAGATCCTACGAGCAGTACTTC
TRBV6-2/TRBV6-3,TRBJ1-5,many,.,CASSQDRYSNQPQHF,TGTGCCAGCAGCCAAGACAGGTATAGCAATCAGCCCCAGCATTTT
TRBV7-9,TRBJ2-7,many,TRBD2,CASSDGLAGVSEQYF,TGTGCCAGCAGCGACGGACTAGCGGGAGTTAGCGAGCAGTACTTC
TRBV7-9,TRBJ2-7,many,TRBD1,CASSRTGPSYEQYF,TGTGCCAGCAGCCGGACAGGGCCCTCCTACGAGCAGTACTTC
TRBV4-1,TRBJ2-3,many,.,CASSPTDLLASTDTQYF,TGCGCCAGCAGCCCTACGGATCTCCTAGCTAGCACAGATACGCAGTATTTT
TRBV7-9,TRBJ1-1,few,.,CAIGDGVSVEAFF,TGTGCCATCGGAGATGGGGTAAGCGTTGAAGCTTTCTTT
TRBV9,TRBJ1-1,many,.,CASSVGGRTEAFF,TGTGCCAGCAGTGTCGGGGGGAGGACTGAAGCTTTCTTT
TRBV4-3,TRBJ1-1,many,TRBD1,CASSQALAGGVNTEAFF,TGCGCCAGCAGCCAAGCTCTGGCAGGGGGGGTGAACACTGAAGCTTTCTTT
TRBV14,TRBJ2-7,many,.,CASSQTGTYEQYF,TGTGCCAGCAGCCAAACAGGGACCTACGAGCAGTACTTC
TRBV4-3,TRBJ1-3,many,.,CASSPSRSSGNTIYF,TGCGCCAGCAGCCCAAGCCGAAGCTCTGGAAACACCATATATTTT
TRBV19,TRBJ2-6,many,.,CASSIVSSGANVLTF,TGTGCCAGTAGTATCGTTAGTTCTGGGGCCAACGTCCTGACTTTC
TRBV2,TRBJ2-6,many,.,CASGYRTSGANVLTF,TGTGCCAGCGGTTACAGGACCTCTGGGGCCAACGTCCTGACTTTC